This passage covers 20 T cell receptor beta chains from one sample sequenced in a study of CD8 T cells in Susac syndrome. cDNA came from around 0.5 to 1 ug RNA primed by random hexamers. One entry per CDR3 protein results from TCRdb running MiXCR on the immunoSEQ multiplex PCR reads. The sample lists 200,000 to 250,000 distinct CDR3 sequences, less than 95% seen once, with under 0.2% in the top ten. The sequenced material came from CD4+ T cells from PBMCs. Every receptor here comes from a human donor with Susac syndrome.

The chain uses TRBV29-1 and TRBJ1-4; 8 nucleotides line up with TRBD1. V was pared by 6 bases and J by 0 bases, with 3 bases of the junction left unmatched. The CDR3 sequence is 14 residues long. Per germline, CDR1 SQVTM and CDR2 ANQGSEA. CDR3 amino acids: CSVIQGATNEKLFF. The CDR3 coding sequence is TGCAGCGTAATACAGGGGGCAACTAATGAAAAACTGTTTTTT.

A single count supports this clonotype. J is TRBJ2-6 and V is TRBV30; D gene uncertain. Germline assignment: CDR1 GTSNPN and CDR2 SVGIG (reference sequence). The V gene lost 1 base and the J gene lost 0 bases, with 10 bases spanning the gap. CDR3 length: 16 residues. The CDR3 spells CAWSARSFSGANVLTF. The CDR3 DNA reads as TGTGCCTGGAGTGCCAGGTCTTTCTCTGGGGCCAACGTCCTGACTTTC. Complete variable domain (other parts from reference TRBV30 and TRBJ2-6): SQTIHQWPATLVQPVGSPLSLECTVEGTSNPNLYWYRQAAGRGLQLLFYSVGIGQISSEVPQNLSASRPQDRQFILSSKKLLLSDSGFYLCAWSARSFSGANVLTFGAGSRLTVL.

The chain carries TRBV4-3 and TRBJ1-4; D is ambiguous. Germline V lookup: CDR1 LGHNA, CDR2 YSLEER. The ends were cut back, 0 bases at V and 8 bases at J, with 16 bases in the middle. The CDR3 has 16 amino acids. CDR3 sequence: CASSQDRDRAEEKLFF. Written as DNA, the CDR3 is TGCGCCAGCAGCCAAGACCGAGACCGGGCCGAGGAAAAACTGTTTTTT.

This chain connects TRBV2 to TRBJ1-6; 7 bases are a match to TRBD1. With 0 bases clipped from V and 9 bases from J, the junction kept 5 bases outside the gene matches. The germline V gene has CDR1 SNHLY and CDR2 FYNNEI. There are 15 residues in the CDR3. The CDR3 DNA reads TGTGCCAGCAGTGAAGCAGACAGGGCGAGTTCACCCCTCCACTTT. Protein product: CASSEADRASSPLHF.

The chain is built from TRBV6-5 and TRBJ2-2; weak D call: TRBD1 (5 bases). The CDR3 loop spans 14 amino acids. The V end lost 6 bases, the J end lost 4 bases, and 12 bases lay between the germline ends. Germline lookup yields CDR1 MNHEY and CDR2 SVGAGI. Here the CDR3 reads CASSFLGATGELFF. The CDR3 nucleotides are TGTGCCAGCAGCTTCTTAGGGGCCACCGGGGAGCTGTTTTTT.

CDR3 nucleotide sequence: TGTGCCAGCAGTGAATTCGGGGGACAGGGGAATGGCTACACCTTC. Protein product: CASSEFGGQGNGYTF. The rearrangement links TRBV25-1 to TRBJ1-2; TRBD1 matches at 10 bases. Germline V gives CDR1 MGHDK, CDR2 SYGVNS. The CDR3 loop spans 15 amino acids. The V gene end was trimmed by 1 base and the J gene end by 6 bases; junction bases not matched to a gene: 5.

The CDR3 bases are TGTGCCTGGAGTACTCGGACAGGATTGAGTCAGCCCCAGCATTTT. This sequence encodes CAWSTRTGLSQPQHF. This rearrangement joins TRBV30 to TRBJ1-5; the match to TRBD1 covers 7 bases. CDR1 is GTSNPN and CDR2 is SVGIG in the germline V gene (reference sequence). The CDR3 covers 15 residues. V dropped 2 bases and J dropped 6; count of bases not matched to a gene: 10.

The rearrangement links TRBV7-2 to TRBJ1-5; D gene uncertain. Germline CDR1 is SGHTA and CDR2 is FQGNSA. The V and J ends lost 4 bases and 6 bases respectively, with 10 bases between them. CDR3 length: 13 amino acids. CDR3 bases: TGTGCCAGCAGCTCAAACCCGGGTCAGCCCCAGCATTTT. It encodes CASSSNPGQPQHF.

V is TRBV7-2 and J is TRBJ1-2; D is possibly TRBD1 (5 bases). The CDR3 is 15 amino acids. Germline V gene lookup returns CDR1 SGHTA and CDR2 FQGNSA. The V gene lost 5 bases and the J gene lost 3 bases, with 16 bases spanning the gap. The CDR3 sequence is CASSRGGAIDYGYTF. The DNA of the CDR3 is TGTGCCAGCAGCCGCGGAGGGGCGATTGACTATGGCTACACCTTC. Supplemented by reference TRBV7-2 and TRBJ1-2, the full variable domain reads GAGVSQSPSNKVTEKGKDVELRCDPISGHTALYWYRQSLGQGLEFLIYFQGNSAPDKSGLPSDRFSAERTGGSVSTLTIQRTQQEDSAVYLCASSRGGAIDYGYTFGSGTRLTVV.

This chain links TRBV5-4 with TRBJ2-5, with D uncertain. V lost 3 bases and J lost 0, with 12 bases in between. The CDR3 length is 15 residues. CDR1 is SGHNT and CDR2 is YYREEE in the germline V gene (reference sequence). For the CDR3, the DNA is TGTGCCAGCAGCTCTGGCCAGATAAACCAAGAGACCCAGTACTTC. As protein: CASSSGQINQETQYF.

The CDR3 DNA reads as TGTGCCAGCAGCTTAGGCTATCAAGCCAAAAACATTCAGTACTTC. Translation gives CASSLGYQAKNIQYF. The genes are TRBV13 and TRBJ2-4; D ambiguous. The germline V and J ends were trimmed by 0 bases and 0 bases, with 6 bases remaining between them. CDR3 length: 15 residues. Germline V gene lookup returns CDR1 PRHDT and CDR2 FYEKMQ (reference sequence). Supplemented by reference TRBV13 and TRBJ2-4, the full variable domain reads AAGVIQSPRHLIKEKRETATLKCYPIPRHDTVYWYQQGPGQDPQFLISFYEKMQSDKGSIPDRFSAQQFSDYHSELNMSSLELGDSALYFCASSLGYQAKNIQYFGAGTRLSVL.

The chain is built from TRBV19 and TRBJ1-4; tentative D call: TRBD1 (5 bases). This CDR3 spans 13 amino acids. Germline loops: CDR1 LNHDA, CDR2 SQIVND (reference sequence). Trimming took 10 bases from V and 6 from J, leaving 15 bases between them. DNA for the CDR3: TGTGCCACTCGGGGGGACGTGGATGAAAAACTGTTTTTT. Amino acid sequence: CATRGDVDEKLFF. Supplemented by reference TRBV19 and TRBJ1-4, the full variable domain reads DGGITQSPKYLFRKEGQNVTLSCEQNLNHDAMYWYRQDPGQGLRLIYYSQIVNDFQKGDIAEGYSVSREKKESFPLTVTSAQKNPTAFYLCATRGDVDEKLFFGSGTQLSVL.

In DNA, the CDR3 is TGTGCCAGCAGAGGGGAGACAGACTATGGCTACACCTTC. This translates into CASRGETDYGYTF. The chain recombines TRBV25-1 with TRBJ1-2; D might be TRBD1 (5 bases). Trimming took off 6 bases at V and 3 bases at J, with 11 bases between the two ends. This CDR3 is built from 13 residues. Germline values: CDR1 MGHDK, CDR2 SYGVNS.

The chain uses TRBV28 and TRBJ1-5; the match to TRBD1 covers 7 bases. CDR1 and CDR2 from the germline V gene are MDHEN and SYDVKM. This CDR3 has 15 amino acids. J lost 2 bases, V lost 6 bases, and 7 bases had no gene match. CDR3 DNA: TGTGCCAGCAGCTTAAGACAGGGTGGCAATCAGCCCCAGCATTTT. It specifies CASSLRQGGNQPQHF.

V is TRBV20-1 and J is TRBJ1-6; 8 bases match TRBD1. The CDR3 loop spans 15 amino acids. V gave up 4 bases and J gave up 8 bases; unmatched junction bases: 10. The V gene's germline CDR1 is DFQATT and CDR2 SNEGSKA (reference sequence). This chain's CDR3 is CSATDRAVFDSPLHF. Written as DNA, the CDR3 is TGCAGTGCTACGGACAGGGCGGTTTTTGATTCACCCCTCCACTTT.

CDR3 DNA sequence: TGTGCCAGCAGCTTAACGGGGAGACTAGCCAAAAACATTCAGTACTTC. Encoded protein: CASSLTGRLAKNIQYF. The chain combines TRBV7-2 with TRBJ2-4; D might be TRBD2 (5 bases). Per the germline V gene, CDR1 is SGHTA and CDR2 is FQGNSA. This CDR3 is built from 16 residues. Trimming stripped 2 bases from V and 0 bases from J, with 11 bases between.

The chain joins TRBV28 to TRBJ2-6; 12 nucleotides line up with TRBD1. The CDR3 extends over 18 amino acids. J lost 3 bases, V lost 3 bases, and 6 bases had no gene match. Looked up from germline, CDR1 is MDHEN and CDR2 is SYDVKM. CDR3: CASSFMGQGASGANVLTF. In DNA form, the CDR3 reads TGTGCCAGCAGTTTTATGGGACAGGGGGCAAGTGGGGCCAACGTCCTGACTTTC. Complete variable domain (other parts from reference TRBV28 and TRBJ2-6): DVKVTQSSRYLVKRTGEKVFLECVQDMDHENMFWYRQDPGLGLRLIYFSYDVKMKEKGDIPEGYSVSREKKERFSLILESASTNQTSMYLCASSFMGQGASGANVLTFGAGSRLTVL.

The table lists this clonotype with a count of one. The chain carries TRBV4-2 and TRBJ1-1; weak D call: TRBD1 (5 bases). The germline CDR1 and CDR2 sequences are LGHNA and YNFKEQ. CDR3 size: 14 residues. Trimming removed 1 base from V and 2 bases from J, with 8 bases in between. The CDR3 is CASSQVGDNTEAFF. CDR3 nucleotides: TGTGCCAGCAGCCAAGTAGGGGATAACACTGAAGCTTTCTTT.

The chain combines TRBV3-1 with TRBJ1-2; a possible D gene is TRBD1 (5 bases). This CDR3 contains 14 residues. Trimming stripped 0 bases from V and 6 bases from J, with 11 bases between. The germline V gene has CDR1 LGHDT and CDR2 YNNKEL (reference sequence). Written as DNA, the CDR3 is TGTGCCAGCAGCCAAGAATGGGGGGGAAATGGCTACACCTTC. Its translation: CASSQEWGGNGYTF. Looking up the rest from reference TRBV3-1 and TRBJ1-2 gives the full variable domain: DTAVSQTPKYLVTQMGNDKSIKCEQNLGHDTMYWYKQDSKKFLKIMFSYNNKELIINETVPNRFSPKSPDKAHLNLHINSLELGDSAVYFCASSQEWGGNGYTFGSGTRLTVV.

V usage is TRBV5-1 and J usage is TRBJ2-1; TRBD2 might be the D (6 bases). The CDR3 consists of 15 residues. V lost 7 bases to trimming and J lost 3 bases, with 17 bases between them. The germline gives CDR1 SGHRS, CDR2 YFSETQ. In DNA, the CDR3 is TGCGCCAGCCGCCGGGGCCTGGGAGGCTACAATGAGCAGTTCTTC. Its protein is CASRRGLGGYNEQFF.